The 29 T cell receptor beta chains below were found in one sample sequenced in a study of PD-1 blockade in classical Hodgkin lymphoma. TCRdb's copy holds only in-frame clones and misses some; the assay was immunoSEQ multiplex PCR. The table has some 84,000 clones, about nine tenths seen once; the top ten hold under 3%. Following autologous stem cell transplantation, relapse occurred in every patient, and exposure to brentuximab vedotin varied. Sequenced material: peripheral blood mononuclear cells (PBMCs), taken before the second cycle of nivolumab. These receptors originate from a human donor with classical Hodgkin lymphoma.

The chain recombines TRBV19 with TRBJ1-1; no clear D gene. V lost 4 bases and J 4 bases, leaving 10 bases between the germline ends. Germline CDR1 and CDR2: LNHDA and SQIVND (reference sequence). The CDR3 has 13 amino acids. The CDR3 sequence: CASSTHGRTEAFF. For the CDR3, the DNA is TGTGCCAGTAGTACGCATGGCCGCACTGAAGCTTTCTTT. The full variable domain, completed using reference TRBV19 and TRBJ1-1, is DGGITQSPKYLFRKEGQNVTLSCEQNLNHDAMYWYRQDPGQGLRLIYYSQIVNDFQKGDIAEGYSVSREKKESFPLTVTSAQKNPTAFYLCASSTHGRTEAFFGQGTRLTVV.

J is TRBJ2-2 and V is TRBV5-1; 13 nucleotides align to TRBD2. Trimming at V came to 4 bases and at J to 3 bases, leaving 6 bases not matched to a gene. This CDR3 is built from 17 residues. Germline CDR1 reads SGHRS; CDR2 reads YFSETQ. The DNA of the CDR3 is TGCGCCAGCAGCCGAAGGACTAGCGGGAGCCACACCGGGGAGCTGTTTTTT. The encoded protein is CASSRRTSGSHTGELFF.

The chain links TRBV6-1 to TRBJ1-2; 7 bases are shared with TRBD1. Germline lookup yields CDR1 MNHNS and CDR2 SASEGT. The CDR3 loop spans 14 amino acids. V lost 4 bases and J lost 8; bases outside the gene matches: 10. The CDR3 is CASSGRQGSRGYTF. CDR3 DNA sequence: TGTGCCAGCAGTGGAAGACAGGGTTCGAGGGGCTACACCTTC.

This clone turned up a few times. The chain couples TRBV25-1 to TRBJ2-3; D remains ambiguous. The CDR3 is 12 residues long. Germline V gene sequence: CDR1 MGHDK, CDR2 SYGVNS. Trimming cost V 7 bases and J 0 bases, with 5 bases left between them. The CDR3 coding sequence is TGTGCCAGCACCTACAGCACAGATACGCAGTATTTT. Protein: CASTYSTDTQYF. Filled out from reference TRBV25-1 and TRBJ2-3, the complete variable domain reads EADIYQTPRYLVIGTGKKITLECSQTMGHDKMYWYQQDPGMELHLIHYSYGVNSTEKGDLSSESTVSRIRTEHFPLTLESARPSHTSQYLCASTYSTDTQYFGPGTRLTVL.

J is TRBJ2-7 and V is TRBV7-2; maybe TRBD2 (5 bases). The V and J ends lost 5 bases and 3 bases respectively, with 17 bases between them. The CDR3 extends over 15 amino acids. Looked up from germline, CDR1 is SGHTA and CDR2 is FQGNSA. In nucleotides, the CDR3 is TGTGCCAGCAGCACCCGGGTTTTGGGGAGCTACGAGCAGTACTTC. Its translation is CASSTRVLGSYEQYF. Complete variable domain (other parts from reference TRBV7-2 and TRBJ2-7): GAGVSQSPSNKVTEKGKDVELRCDPISGHTALYWYRQSLGQGLEFLIYFQGNSAPDKSGLPSDRFSAERTGGSVSTLTIQRTQQEDSAVYLCASSTRVLGSYEQYFGPGTRLTVT.

The chain combines TRBV7-2 with TRBJ1-5, with D perhaps TRBD1 (6 bases). Per the germline V gene, CDR1 is SGHTA and CDR2 is FQGNSA. The CDR3 covers 15 residues. Trimming shortened V by 5 bases and J by 7 bases, and 18 bases separated the two germline ends. The CDR3 protein is CASSRVGGAKQPQHF. CDR3 DNA: TGTGCCAGCAGCCGAGTTGGGGGGGCGAAGCAGCCCCAGCATTTT.

The chain combines TRBV28 with TRBJ1-5, with 8 bases that match TRBD1. Germline CDR1 reads MDHEN; CDR2 reads SYDVKM. The CDR3 contains 14 residues. The J segment lost 5 bases and the V segment lost 6 bases, leaving 6 bases of the junction unmatched. The CDR3 sequence is CASRPGQGYQPQHF. The CDR3 DNA follows: TGTGCCAGCAGACCCGGACAGGGATATCAGCCCCAGCATTTT.

This chain uses TRBV6-1 with TRBJ2-7; no clear D gene. V lost 2 bases and J lost 5, with 16 bases in between. CDR1 and CDR2 (germline): MNHNS, SASEGT. The CDR3 loop spans 15 amino acids. The CDR3 region has the DNA TGTGCCAGCAGTGAACCCCCCTTACCTCTCCACGAGCAGTACTTC. Translation gives CASSEPPLPLHEQYF.

The V call is TRBV30, the J call TRBJ2-7; D may be TRBD2 (5 bases). The length of the CDR3 is 14 residues. Deletions cut 3 bases from V and 5 bases from J, with 17 bases between. Germline CDR1 GTSNPN, CDR2 SVGIG (reference sequence). The CDR3: CAWSLDLEENEQYF. The CDR3, as DNA: TGTGCCTGGAGCCTAGATTTGGAGGAAAACGAGCAGTACTTC.

The J gene is TRBJ2-6, the V gene TRBV9; D is unclear. V lost 0 bases and J lost 1, with 5 bases in between. This CDR3 has 15 residues. Germline V lookup: CDR1 SGDLS, CDR2 YYNGEE. The CDR3 region has the DNA TGTGCCAGCAGCGTAGCAAATTCTGGGGCCAACGTCCTGACTTTC. It codes for CASSVANSGANVLTF.

V usage is TRBV10-3 and J usage is TRBJ1-2; 10 bases line up with TRBD1. V lost 10 bases and J lost 2; bases outside the gene matches: 7. The CDR3 is 14 amino acids. Germline V CDR1 and CDR2: ENHRY, SYGVKD. DNA for the CDR3: TGTGCCAGCACCGACAGGGGGCTAAACTATGGCTACACCTTC. This translates into CASTDRGLNYGYTF.

The chain combines TRBV27 with TRBJ2-1; no definite D call. CDR1 is MNHEY and CDR2 is SMNVEV in the germline V gene (reference sequence). V lost 7 bases and J 6 bases, leaving 19 bases between the germline ends. The CDR3 length is 15 residues. The CDR3 sequence is CASTSPSRRPNEQFF. For the CDR3, the DNA is TGTGCCAGCACCTCCCCCTCTAGAAGGCCCAATGAGCAGTTCTTC.

This clone appeared a single time. This chain connects TRBV5-4 to TRBJ1-4; unclear D gene. Germline V CDR1 and CDR2: SGHNT, YYREEE (reference sequence). V was shortened by 5 bases and J by 5 bases, with 10 bases between the two germline ends. This CDR3 spans 13 amino acids. CDR3 residues: CASRDGRNEKLFF. CDR3 sequence (DNA): TGTGCCAGCAGGGACGGCCGAAATGAAAAACTGTTTTTT.

The gene calls are TRBV5-1 and TRBJ2-2; TRBD1 aligns across 9 bases. V shed 0 bases and J 6 bases; nucleotides not matched to a gene: 12. The CDR3 runs 18 residues. The germline V gene encodes CDR1 SGHRS and CDR2 YFSETQ. The DNA for the CDR3 is TGCGCCAGCAGCTTGGCCCCCGGGACAGGGATGGGGGCCGGGGAGCTGTTTTTT. Its protein is CASSLAPGTGMGAGELFF.

The chain is built from TRBV19 and TRBJ1-1; a possible D gene is TRBD1 (6 bases). The V and J ends lost 1 base and 5 bases respectively, with 23 bases between them. Per germline, CDR1 LNHDA and CDR2 SQIVND (reference sequence). This CDR3 is 18 amino acids long. The CDR3 DNA reads TGTGCCAGTAGTATAGGAGTCTGGAGGGGGGATGGGAGAACTGAAGCTTTCTTT. Translated, it gives CASSIGVWRGDGRTEAFF.

The chain links TRBV29-1 to TRBJ2-2; 9 bases are a match to TRBD2. CDR3 length: 14 residues. Trimming removed 4 bases from V and 5 bases from J; junction bases left unmatched: 5. CDR1 is SQVTM, CDR2 ANQGSEA, per germline. The CDR3 protein is CSVGLAGVTGELFF. Written as DNA, the CDR3 is TGCAGCGTTGGGTTAGCGGGAGTTACCGGGGAGCTGTTTTTT.

This clone appeared a single time. This chain uses TRBV19 with TRBJ2-1; weak D call: TRBD1 (6 bases). From germline, CDR1 is LNHDA and CDR2 SQIVND (reference sequence). The CDR3 consists of 14 residues. The V and J ends lost 6 bases and 2 bases respectively, with 11 bases between them. The CDR3 reads CASSNRVPYNEQFF. CDR3 nucleotides: TGTGCCAGTAGCAACAGGGTTCCCTACAATGAGCAGTTCTTC. Variable domain in full (rest from reference TRBV19 and TRBJ2-1): DGGITQSPKYLFRKEGQNVTLSCEQNLNHDAMYWYRQDPGQGLRLIYYSQIVNDFQKGDIAEGYSVSREKKESFPLTVTSAQKNPTAFYLCASSNRVPYNEQFFGPGTRLTVL.

The gene calls are TRBV2 and TRBJ1-6, with D possibly being TRBD1 (5 bases). V was trimmed by 6 bases and J by 6 bases, leaving 15 bases between them. The CDR3 length is 15 residues. CDR1 and CDR2 (germline): SNHLY, FYNNEI. The CDR3 DNA is TGTGCCAGCAGGAGGGATCCGGGACGTAATTCACCCCTCCACTTT. Residues: CASRRDPGRNSPLHF.

This chain uses TRBV28 with TRBJ2-7, with a possible D match to TRBD1 (5 bases). V lost 3 bases, J lost 3 bases, and 12 bases lay in between. The CDR3 consists of 14 residues. Germline V gives CDR1 MDHEN, CDR2 SYDVKM. The CDR3: CASSFTGLSYEQYF. The DNA of the CDR3 is TGTGCCAGCAGTTTTACAGGTCTGAGCTACGAGCAGTACTTC.

The rearrangement uses TRBV5-4 and TRBJ1-6, with D maybe TRBD1 (5 bases). Per the germline V gene, CDR1 is SGHNT and CDR2 is YYREEE (reference sequence). The ends were cut back, 1 base at V and 7 bases at J, with 9 bases in the middle. This CDR3 comprises 14 residues. The chain's CDR3 is CASSLFRANSPLHF. Here the CDR3 DNA reads TGTGCCAGCAGCTTGTTCAGGGCCAATTCACCCCTCCACTTT.

The rearrangement joins TRBV14 to TRBJ2-1; D not certain. V gave up 0 bases and J gave up 9 bases, with 9 bases separating them. There are 13 residues in the CDR3. From germline, CDR1 is SGHDN and CDR2 FVKESK. CDR3 bases: TGTGCCAGCAGCCAAGATCTTGCATCTGAGCAGTTCTTC. This translates into CASSQDLASEQFF. Filled out from reference TRBV14 and TRBJ2-1, the complete variable domain reads EAGVTQFPSHSVIEKGQTVTLRCDPISGHDNLYWYRRVMGKEIKFLLHFVKESKQDESGMPNNRFLAERTGGTYSTLKVQPAELEDSGVYFCASSQDLASEQFFGPGTRLTVL.

V usage is TRBV7-8 and J usage is TRBJ2-1; D possibly corresponds to TRBD2 (6 bases). Germline assignment: CDR1 SGHVS and CDR2 FQNEAQ. Trimming took 0 bases from V and 10 from J, leaving 13 bases between them. The length of the CDR3 is 14 residues. The CDR3 DNA sequence: TGTGCCAGCAGCTTAGCCGGGAGAGTCCGCGAGCAGTTCTTC. Protein product: CASSLAGRVREQFF. Full variable domain (outside the CDR3, taken from reference TRBV7-8 and TRBJ2-1): GAGVSQSPRYKVAKRGQDVALRCDPISGHVSLFWYQQALGQGPEFLTYFQNEAQLDKSGLPSDRFFAERPEGSVSTLKIQRTQQEDSAVYLCASSLAGRVREQFFGPGTRLTVL.

The rearrangement links TRBV7-9 to TRBJ2-6; 10 nucleotides line up with TRBD1. CDR3 length: 19 amino acids. Germline V gene lookup returns CDR1 SEHNR and CDR2 FQNEAQ (reference sequence). Trimming at V came to 1 base and at J to 0 bases, leaving 6 bases not matched to a gene. CDR3: CASSLGGQGKHSGANVLTF. The DNA for the CDR3 is TGTGCCAGCAGCTTAGGGGGACAGGGGAAACACTCTGGGGCCAACGTCCTGACTTTC.

This clone appeared a single time. The chain carries TRBV30 and TRBJ2-1; D is undetermined. This CDR3 region has 13 residues. V was clipped by 0 bases and J by 4 bases, with 7 bases between them. Germline V CDR1 and CDR2: GTSNPN, SVGIG (reference sequence). CDR3 DNA sequence: TGTGCCTGGAGTGTTAGGCCGTACAATGAGCAGTTCTTC. This translates into CAWSVRPYNEQFF.

The chain is built from TRBV11-3 and TRBJ2-5; the match to TRBD1 covers 11 bases. Germline assignment: CDR1 SGHNT and CDR2 YENEEA. The V segment lost 0 bases and the J segment 4 bases; nucleotides outside the gene matches: 1. The CDR3 contains 15 residues. CDR3 region: CASSLEGQGAETQYF. CDR3 DNA: TGTGCCAGCAGCTTAGAAGGACAGGGGGCAGAGACCCAGTACTTC.

This clone was found once. This chain links TRBV23-1 with TRBJ2-7, with D tentatively TRBD1 (6 bases). TRBV23-1 is filed as an ORF, its function uncertain. CDR3 size: 13 residues. V lost 8 bases and J 5 bases, leaving 16 bases between the germline ends. The CDR3 protein is CASVTGSFDEQYF. The CDR3 DNA follows: TGCGCCAGCGTAACAGGGAGCTTCGACGAGCAGTACTTC.

This chain connects TRBV5-1 to TRBJ2-1; 7 nucleotides line up with TRBD1. Germline V lookup: CDR1 SGHRS, CDR2 YFSETQ. This CDR3 has 15 amino acids. J lost 6 bases, V lost 4 bases, and 10 bases had no gene match. This chain's CDR3 is CASSTYRGTVNEQFF. DNA for the CDR3: TGCGCCAGCAGCACCTACAGGGGTACGGTCAATGAGCAGTTCTTC.

The gene calls are TRBV7-3 and TRBJ2-1; 7 bases align to TRBD2. With V trimmed by 1 base and J by 4 bases, 10 bases remained unmatched. Looked up from germline, CDR1 is SGHTA and CDR2 is FQGTGA. This CDR3 contains 17 residues. The CDR3 protein is CASSLRAPGTNYNEQFF. The CDR3, as DNA: TGTGCCAGCAGCTTAAGGGCGCCCGGGACTAATTACAATGAGCAGTTCTTC. Complete variable domain (other parts from reference TRBV7-3 and TRBJ2-1): GAGVSQTPSNKVTEKGKYVELRCDPISGHTALYWYRQSLGQGPEFLIYFQGTGAADDSGLPNDRFFAVRPEGSVSTLKIQRTERGDSAVYLCASSLRAPGTNYNEQFFGPGTRLTVL.

The V gene is TRBV2, the J gene TRBJ1-4; D not certain. CDR1 is SNHLY and CDR2 is FYNNEI in the germline V gene. The CDR3 sequence is 18 residues long. The germline V and J ends were trimmed by 2 bases and 1 base, with 17 bases remaining between them. In DNA form, the CDR3 reads TGTGCCAGCAGTGAATTCTTGCTCCTGGGTAAAACTAATGAAAAACTGTTTTTT. This sequence encodes CASSEFLLLGKTNEKLFF. Full variable domain (rest looked up from reference TRBV2 and TRBJ1-4): EPEVTQTPSHQVTQMGQEVILRCVPISNHLYFYWYRQILGQKVEFLVSFYNNEISEKSEIFDDQFSVERPDGSNFTLKIRSTKLEDSAMYFCASSEFLLLGKTNEKLFFGSGTQLSVL.